This TCR beta chain was identified during a study of cytomegalovirus exposure and HLA in healthy donors. The CDR3 runs 15 residues. Germline V CDR1 and CDR2: PRHDT, FYEKMQ (reference sequence). The V gene lost 3 bases and the J gene lost 1 base, with 12 bases spanning the gap. Comment on this clone: Antigen: not known.

Study results and limitations: With high specificity and sensitivity, the classifier reportedly diagnosed cytomegalovirus status. A list of 150 or so TCR beta chains associated with cytomegalovirus was given. Apart from CMV serostatus, no immune exposure information was available.

In the PCR, 60 Vbeta and 13 Jbeta primers were used. Source study methods: The authors later counted roughly 87 million unique TCR beta chains, roughly 10 million of them shared. The table came from immunoSEQ multiplex PCR; TCRdb's copy has only in-frame clones and leaves some out. V, J and clone size are those of that table, while D and trimming were read from the DNA. Here the sample spans about 100,000 clones, 60% to 80% being singletons. The rearrangement uses TRBV13 and TRBJ1-1; D gene unclear. The sequence came from a woman between 18 and 29 years old in good health and CMV-seropositive. The sequenced sample consisted of PBMCs. The CDR3 is CASSLLSGGNTEAFF. The CDR3 region has the DNA TGTGCCAGCAGCTTGTTGAGTGGAGGGAACACTGAAGCTTTCTTT. The variable domain in full, completed from reference TRBV13 and TRBJ1-1, reads AAGVIQSPRHLIKEKRETATLKCYPIPRHDTVYWYQQGPGQDPQFLISFYEKMQSDKGSIPDRFSAQQFSDYHSELNMSSLELGDSALYFCASSLLSGGNTEAFFGQGTRLTVV.